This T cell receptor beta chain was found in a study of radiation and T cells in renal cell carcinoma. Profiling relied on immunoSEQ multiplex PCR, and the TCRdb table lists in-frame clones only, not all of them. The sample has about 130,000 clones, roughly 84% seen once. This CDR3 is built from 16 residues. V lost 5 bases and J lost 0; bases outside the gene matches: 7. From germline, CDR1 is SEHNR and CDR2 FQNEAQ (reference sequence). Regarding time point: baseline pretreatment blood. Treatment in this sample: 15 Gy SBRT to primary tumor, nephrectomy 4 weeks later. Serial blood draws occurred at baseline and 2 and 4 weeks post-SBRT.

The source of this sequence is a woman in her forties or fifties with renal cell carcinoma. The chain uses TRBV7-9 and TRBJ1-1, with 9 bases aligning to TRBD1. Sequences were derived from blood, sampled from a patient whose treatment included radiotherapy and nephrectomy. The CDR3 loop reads CASSMPDRGMNTEAFF. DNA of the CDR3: TGTGCCAGCAGCATGCCGGACAGGGGTATGAACACTGAAGCTTTCTTT.